The 27 T cell receptor beta chains presented below share a single source sample, sequenced in a study of cytomegalovirus exposure and HLA in healthy donors. The PCR made use of 60 Vbeta and 13 Jbeta primers. The repertoire was sequenced with immunoSEQ multiplex PCR; TCRdb's copy has only in-frame clones and lacks some. The listing records over 65,000 clones. Specimen: PBMCs. Receptors originate from a woman in her twenties or thirties in good health and CMV-seronegative.

This chain joins TRBV7-8 and TRBJ2-4; 11 positions match TRBD2. V gave up 4 bases and J gave up 9 bases; unmatched junction bases: 2. The germline V gene has CDR1 SGHVS and CDR2 FQNEAQ. The CDR3 is made up of 13 amino acids. The chain's CDR3 is CASSSLAGGIQYF. In DNA, the CDR3 is TGTGCCAGCAGCTCGCTAGCGGGAGGCATTCAGTACTTC.

The chain combines TRBV19 with TRBJ1-4; D possibly corresponds to TRBD1 (6 bases). CDR3 length: 15 amino acids. Trimming cost V 4 bases and J 7 bases, with 16 bases left between them. Germline V gene sequence: CDR1 LNHDA, CDR2 SQIVND (reference sequence). In DNA form, the CDR3 reads TGTGCCAGTAGTACCCAAACAGGGCGTAGTGAAAAACTGTTTTTT. Amino acids: CASSTQTGRSEKLFF. The full variable domain, with the rest looked up from reference TRBV19 and TRBJ1-4, is DGGITQSPKYLFRKEGQNVTLSCEQNLNHDAMYWYRQDPGQGLRLIYYSQIVNDFQKGDIAEGYSVSREKKESFPLTVTSAQKNPTAFYLCASSTQTGRSEKLFFGSGTQLSVL.

The V gene is TRBV5-1, the J gene TRBJ2-7; 11 nucleotides align to TRBD2. V lost 0 bases and J lost 5; bases outside the gene matches: 7. The germline CDR1 and CDR2 sequences are SGHRS and YFSETQ. This CDR3 spans 16 amino acids. CDR3 protein: CASSLGRGLAGHEQYF. CDR3 DNA sequence: TGCGCCAGCAGCTTGGGCCGTGGACTAGCGGGTCACGAGCAGTACTTC.

The V call is TRBV5-4, the J call TRBJ2-7; 8 bases line up with TRBD2. This CDR3 spans 16 amino acids. Germline V lookup: CDR1 SGHNT, CDR2 YYREEE (reference sequence). The V gene end was trimmed by 0 bases and the J gene end by 2 bases; junction bases not matched to a gene: 7. CDR3 nucleotides: TGTGCCAGCAGCTTGGGCGGCGGGGGGAAGACCTACGAGCAGTACTTC. Translating it yields CASSLGGGGKTYEQYF.

V gene TRBV2 combines with J gene TRBJ2-7, with D unresolved. This CDR3 comprises 14 residues. The germline V and J ends were trimmed by 7 bases and 2 bases, with 15 bases remaining between them. Germline V gene data show CDR1 as SNHLY and CDR2 as FYNNEI. Written as DNA, the CDR3 is TGTGCCAGCACCTCAGATGGCAGTCCCTACGAGCAGTACTTC. This encodes CASTSDGSPYEQYF.

The chain joins TRBV5-1 to TRBJ1-1; 8 nucleotides line up with TRBD1. With V trimmed by 3 bases and J by 1 base, 5 bases remained unmatched. The CDR3 loop spans 15 amino acids. Per the germline V gene, CDR1 is SGHRS and CDR2 is YFSETQ. The DNA for the CDR3 is TGCGCCAGCAGCTCGACAGGGGCTACGAACACTGAAGCTTTCTTT. It yields the protein CASSSTGATNTEAFF.

This chain's CDR3 is CASSPPSTGMVNYGYTF. The CDR3 DNA reads TGTGCCAGCTCACCACCCTCGACAGGGATGGTGAACTATGGCTACACCTTC. The rearrangement joins TRBV18 to TRBJ1-2; 7 bases fit TRBD1. The V gene end was trimmed by 0 bases and the J gene end by 2 bases; junction bases not matched to a gene: 9. The CDR3 has 17 amino acids. Germline CDR1 and CDR2: KGHSH and LQKENI.

The chain employs TRBV7-8 and TRBJ2-5; D is possibly TRBD2 (5 bases). Trimming left V 5 bases short and J 3 bases short, with 13 bases between. Germline CDR1 and CDR2: SGHVS and FQNEAQ. The CDR3 has 14 amino acids. The CDR3 loop reads CASSDRLGEETQYF. The CDR3 coding sequence is TGTGCCAGCAGCGACCGACTCGGGGAAGAGACCCAGTACTTC.

The chain carries TRBV30 and TRBJ1-1; no definite D call. The germline V gene encodes CDR1 GTSNPN and CDR2 SVGIG (reference sequence). V gave up 0 bases and J gave up 8 bases, with 13 bases separating them. This CDR3 comprises 13 residues. The chain's CDR3 is CAWSVLGTAEAFF. CDR3 coding DNA: TGTGCCTGGAGTGTACTCGGAACAGCCGAAGCTTTCTTT.

The chain combines TRBV6-5 with TRBJ1-1; D ambiguous. CDR1 MNHEY and CDR2 SVGAGI come from the germline V gene. The CDR3 loop spans 13 amino acids. The ends were cut back, 5 bases at V and 4 bases at J, with 11 bases in the middle. The CDR3 loop reads CASSMYSGTEAFF. The CDR3 bases are TGTGCCAGCAGTATGTATTCCGGCACTGAAGCTTTCTTT.

This rearrangement joins TRBV5-6 to TRBJ2-7; no clear D gene. This CDR3 region has 15 residues. Trimming took 5 bases from V and 0 from J, leaving 15 bases between them. The germline V gene encodes CDR1 SGHDT and CDR2 YYEEEE. The CDR3 spells CASSPQSSSSYEQYF. CDR3 nucleotide sequence: TGTGCCAGCAGTCCTCAGTCTTCCAGCTCCTACGAGCAGTACTTC.

The chain couples TRBV6-6 to TRBJ2-1; D remains unclear. The CDR3 extends over 12 amino acids. The germline V and J ends were trimmed by 0 bases and 8 bases, with 5 bases remaining between them. CDR1 and CDR2 from the germline V gene are MNHNY and SVGAGI (reference sequence). This CDR3 is CASSYSVDEQFF. The CDR3 DNA reads as TGTGCCAGCAGTTACTCTGTCGATGAGCAGTTCTTC.

J is TRBJ1-1 and V is TRBV27, with 12 nucleotides matching TRBD1. CDR3 size: 21 residues. J lost 1 base, V lost 1 base, and 16 bases had no gene match. CDR1 and CDR2 (germline): MNHEY, SMNVEV (reference sequence). As DNA, the CDR3 is TGTGCCAGCAGTTTATGGGGCCCGGGACAGGGGGCTTTCGGCCGGAACACTGAAGCTTTCTTT. Translating gives CASSLWGPGQGAFGRNTEAFF.

This chain links TRBV6-1 with TRBJ1-5, with D tentatively TRBD1 (5 bases). Trimming stripped 2 bases from V and 1 base from J, with 9 bases between. The CDR3 has 15 residues. In germline, CDR1 is MNHNS, CDR2 SASEGT. The CDR3 coding sequence is TGTGCCAGCAGTGAAAGGGGAGGGAGCAATCAGCCCCAGCATTTT. Translation: CASSERGGSNQPQHF.

Details on this clone: Other nucleotide sequences from this sample produce the same CDR3. V gene TRBV19 combines with J gene TRBJ2-7, with D maybe TRBD1 (6 bases). The CDR3 is made up of 12 amino acids. The germline V gene encodes CDR1 LNHDA and CDR2 SQIVND (reference sequence). The V gene lost 7 bases and the J gene lost 7 bases, with 14 bases spanning the gap. CDR3 loop: CASIGQTGEQYF. CDR3 sequence (DNA): TGTGCCAGTATCGGACAGACGGGGGAGCAGTACTTC. Using reference TRBV19 and TRBJ2-7 for the parts outside the CDR3, the full variable domain is DGGITQSPKYLFRKEGQNVTLSCEQNLNHDAMYWYRQDPGQGLRLIYYSQIVNDFQKGDIAEGYSVSREKKESFPLTVTSAQKNPTAFYLCASIGQTGEQYFGPGTRLTVT.

The chain is built from TRBV11-2 and TRBJ2-3; D may be TRBD2 (5 bases). The CDR3 runs 14 residues. The V gene's germline CDR1 is SGHAT and CDR2 FQNNGV. Deletions cut 5 bases from V and 4 bases from J, with 13 bases between. The CDR3 DNA reads as TGTGCCAGCAGCCCCACTAGTAACGCAGATACGCAGTATTTT. This sequence encodes CASSPTSNADTQYF.

The V and J genes are TRBV30 and TRBJ2-2, with D possibly being TRBD1 (5 bases). V was cut by 4 bases and J by 4 bases, with 10 bases left in between. The CDR3 has 13 amino acids. Germline values: CDR1 GTSNPN, CDR2 SVGIG (reference sequence). CDR3 amino acids: CAWTTGGTGELFF. The CDR3 nucleotides read TGTGCCTGGACCACAGGTGGCACCGGGGAGCTGTTTTTT.

J is TRBJ2-3 and V is TRBV18; TRBD2 agrees at 7 bases. The CDR3 runs to 16 residues. The J segment lost 7 bases and the V segment lost 3 bases, leaving 13 bases of the junction unmatched. The germline CDR1 and CDR2 sequences are KGHSH and LQKENI. The CDR3 here is CASSPWTSTSANTQYF. The CDR3 DNA sequence: TGTGCCAGCTCACCTTGGACGTCTACTAGCGCCAATACGCAGTATTTT.

The chain is built from TRBV12-1 and TRBJ2-2; TRBD2 is taken as the D call from the table, unchecked against the DNA. TRBV12-1 corresponds to a pseudogene. CDR3 length: 18 amino acids. The CDR3 protein is CASSFGLAGARNTGELFF. Here the CDR3 DNA reads TGTGCCAGCAGCTTTGGACTAGCGGGAGCCCGGAACACCGGGGAGCTGTTTTTT.

The chain employs TRBV11-2 and TRBJ2-1; 7 nucleotides agree with TRBD1. V was clipped by 0 bases and J by 13 bases; unmatched bases: 6. The CDR3 loop spans 13 amino acids. The germline V gene encodes CDR1 SGHAT and CDR2 FQNNGV. Here the CDR3 DNA reads TGTGCCAGCAGCTTAGATCGTAACAGGGGCCAGTTCTTC. Translated: CASSLDRNRGQFF.

The chain has TRBV30 and TRBJ2-7; D might be TRBD2 (6 bases). This CDR3 spans 13 amino acids. Germline CDR1 is GTSNPN and CDR2 is SVGIG (reference sequence). The V end lost 0 bases, the J end lost 4 bases, and 10 bases lay between the germline ends. As DNA, the CDR3 is TGTGCCTGGAGTGTCGGGGGTTTGTACGAGCAGTACTTC. Protein product: CAWSVGGLYEQYF.

The genes are TRBV5-1 and TRBJ1-2; the D gene is possibly TRBD1 (6 bases). This CDR3 has 15 residues. Germline-derived CDR1 and CDR2 are SGHRS and YFSETQ. The V end was cut by 0 bases, the J end by 4 bases, with 13 bases between. The CDR3 protein is CASSLVDPGVYGYTF. DNA of the CDR3: TGCGCCAGCAGCTTGGTGGACCCAGGGGTCTATGGCTACACCTTC.

The V and J genes are TRBV18 and TRBJ2-2; D is unclear. Per the germline V gene, CDR1 is KGHSH and CDR2 is LQKENI. CDR3 length equals 16 residues. Trimming stripped 3 bases from V and 2 bases from J, with 13 bases between. In nucleotides, the CDR3 is TGTGCCAGCTCACCTAACATAGCACAAAACACCGGGGAGCTGTTTTTT. Protein sequence: CASSPNIAQNTGELFF.

The V call is TRBV6-1, the J call TRBJ1-2; D uncertain. V was cut by 0 bases and J by 4 bases, with 12 bases left in between. CDR1 MNHNS and CDR2 SASEGT come from the germline V gene. CDR3 length: 15 residues. This CDR3 is CASSEAFEGVYGYTF. DNA for the CDR3: TGTGCCAGCAGTGAAGCTTTCGAGGGTGTCTATGGCTACACCTTC.

This chain joins TRBV4-1 and TRBJ2-2, with a weak D call TRBD1 (6 bases). Germline loops: CDR1 MGHRA, CDR2 YSYEKL. This CDR3 has 16 amino acids. Trimming removed 4 bases at V and 0 bases at J, with 12 bases between. The CDR3 nucleotides read TGCGCCAGCAGCCCCAGCCAGGGGACGAACACCGGGGAGCTGTTTTTT. It translates to CASSPSQGTNTGELFF.

The chain uses TRBV19 and TRBJ2-1; D might be TRBD2 (6 bases). The CDR3 has 15 residues. Germline V gene lookup returns CDR1 LNHDA and CDR2 SQIVND (reference sequence). Trimming removed 3 bases from V and 1 base from J, with 10 bases in between. The CDR3: CASSIPGRSYNEQFF. The CDR3 region has the DNA TGTGCCAGTAGTATCCCCGGGAGATCCTACAATGAGCAGTTCTTC.

The V call is TRBV7-9, the J call TRBJ2-5, with 8 positions matching TRBD2. Germline V gene data show CDR1 as SEHNR and CDR2 as FQNEAQ (reference sequence). The CDR3 runs 16 residues. The junction had 4 bases not matched to a gene; V was cut back by 1 base and J by 0 bases. DNA for the CDR3: TGTGCCAGCAGCTTAGGTTTAGCGGGATACCAAGAGACCCAGTACTTC. Translation: CASSLGLAGYQETQYF.